This TCR beta chain was found in a study of OX40 agonist ivuxolimab in advanced cancers. Using immunoSEQ multiplex PCR, the repertoire was profiled, and TCRdb retains in-frame clones only, with some absent. Here the sample spans about 27,000 clones, around four fifths being singletons. Only one count was recorded for this clone. The CDR3 loop spans 16 amino acids. Losses at the gene ends were 9 bases for V and 4 bases for J; bases not matched to a gene: 12. The germline V gene has CDR1 SNHLY and CDR2 FYNNEI. The J gene is TRBJ2-2, the V gene TRBV2; 9 bases map to TRBD1. This sample comprised CD4+ or CD8+ T cells sorted from blood, obtained in a trial of the OX40 agonist ivuxolimab. This TCR derives from an adult with an advanced solid tumor such as melanoma, head and neck, liver or kidney cancer. In DNA, the CDR3 is TGTGCCAGTACTCCGGGACAGGGATTTGCCACCGGGGAGCTGTTTTTT. Its translation is CASTPGQGFATGELFF.